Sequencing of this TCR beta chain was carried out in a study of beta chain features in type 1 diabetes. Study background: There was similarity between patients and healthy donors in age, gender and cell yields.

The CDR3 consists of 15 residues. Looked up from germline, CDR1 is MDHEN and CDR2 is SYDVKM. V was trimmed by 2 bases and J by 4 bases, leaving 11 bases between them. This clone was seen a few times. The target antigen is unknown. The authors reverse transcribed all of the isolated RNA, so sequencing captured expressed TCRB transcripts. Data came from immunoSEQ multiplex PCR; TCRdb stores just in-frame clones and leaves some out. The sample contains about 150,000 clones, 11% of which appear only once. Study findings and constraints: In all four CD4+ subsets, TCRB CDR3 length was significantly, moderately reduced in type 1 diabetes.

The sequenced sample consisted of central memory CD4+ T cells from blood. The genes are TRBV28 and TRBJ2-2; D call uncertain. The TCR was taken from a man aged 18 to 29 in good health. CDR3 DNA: TGTGCCAGCAGTTTAAGCCAGCTACTCACCGGGGAGCTGTTTTTT. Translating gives CASSLSQLLTGELFF.